This T cell receptor beta chain was identified during a study of blood T cells in healthy people across ages. Overall study results and limits: Older individuals had lower TCR beta diversity per million T cells (the decline was roughly linear). The study could not conclusively compare naive and antigen-experienced cells, given its unsorted PBMCs.

The germline CDR1 and CDR2 sequences are SGHRS and YFSETQ. The CDR3 totals 14 residues. The ends lost 4 bases at V and 3 bases at J; junction bases unmatched: 3. The table lists this clonotype with many counts. Its specificity is not known. PCR was performed a second time for about 7 to 11 cycles using a sample-barcoded 5' primer and a J-beta primer mix. Every single cDNA molecule received a tag from a template-switch adaptor with 12 random nucleotides. TCRdb fed the 5' RACE reads into MiXCR, producing one record per CDR3 protein. The data hold 550,000 to 750,000 distinct CDR3 sequences, with under 25% observed a single time.

The material sequenced was blood. This receptor was taken from an older man in good health. The chain has TRBV5-1 and TRBJ2-2, with 7 bases identical to TRBD1. The CDR3 protein is CASSAGTDTGELFF. In DNA form, the CDR3 reads TGCGCCAGCAGCGCCGGGACAGACACCGGGGAGCTGTTTTTT.